This passage covers 12 T cell receptor beta chains from one sample sequenced in a study of chemoradiotherapy in HPV16-positive cancers (dated by TCRdb to the early 2020s). Library generation was performed with the immunoSEQ multiplex PCR assay. The table was pulled from immuneACCESS by TCRdb, which kept in-frame rearrangements only. Such tables lose some clones; where checked, under half of the loss comes from unresolved V genes, and the rest has no known cause. This sample gives 12,000 or so clones in total; around 82% of them show up just once. Of the sample, approximately 1% falls within the top ten clones. Sample collection occurred from a patient who underwent chemoradiotherapy. These receptors were collected from a human donor with HPV-associated anogenital cancer.

The gene calls are TRBV5-6 and TRBJ1-5, with D possibly matching TRBD1 (6 bases). Germline V gene sequence: CDR1 SGHDT, CDR2 YYEEEE. V lost 3 bases and J lost 0, with 13 bases in between. This CDR3 region has 16 residues. In DNA form, the CDR3 reads TGTGCCAGCAGCTCCCGACAGGACTTTAGCAATCAGCCCCAGCATTTT. This translates into CASSSRQDFSNQPQHF.

V is TRBV27 and J is TRBJ2-7; 10 bases are a match to TRBD1. The CDR3 contains 15 residues. V gave up 6 bases and J gave up 4 bases; unmatched junction bases: 9. CDR1 is MNHEY, CDR2 SMNVEV, per germline (reference sequence). CDR3 in amino acids: CASRRTGTGVYEQYF. The CDR3 bases are TGTGCCAGCAGAAGAACCGGGACAGGGGTTTACGAGCAGTACTTC.

This clone was counted between two and nine times. V is TRBV6-5 and J is TRBJ1-3, with a tentative D call TRBD1 (5 bases). The CDR3 is 14 residues long. Germline lookup yields CDR1 MNHEY and CDR2 SVGAGI. The ends were cut back, 4 bases at V and 4 bases at J, with 11 bases in the middle. The DNA of the CDR3 is TGTGCCAGCAGTTCAGGCAGGGACGGAAACACCATATATTTT. Its protein product is CASSSGRDGNTIYF.

This chain links TRBV10-3 with TRBJ2-7, with TRBD1 identical over 8 bases. The CDR3 spans 14 residues. Trimming at V came to 6 bases and at J to 3 bases, leaving 7 bases not matched to a gene. Germline CDR1 and CDR2: ENHRY and SYGVKD. In DNA, the CDR3 is TGTGCCATCAGCCACACAGGGGGAGACTACGAGCAGTACTTC. This sequence encodes CAISHTGGDYEQYF.

The gene calls are TRBV6-6 and TRBJ1-2, with TRBD1 identical over 7 bases. Trimming took 11 bases from V and 8 from J; bases not matched to a gene: 11. This CDR3 is built from 12 residues. Germline V lookup: CDR1 MNHNY, CDR2 SVGAGI (reference sequence). CDR3 sequence: CAGNGGGAGYTF. CDR3 coding DNA: TGTGCCGGGAATGGAGGGGGCGCCGGCTACACCTTC.

The J gene is TRBJ2-3, the V gene TRBV4-1, with 8 bases fitting TRBD1. This CDR3 contains 17 residues. Trimming took 0 bases from V and 2 from J; bases not matched to a gene: 7. Germline V gene lookup returns CDR1 MGHRA and CDR2 YSYEKL. Here the CDR3 DNA reads TGCGCCAGCAGCCAAGATTGGGACAGGAGAATCACAGATACGCAGTATTTT. Translation gives CASSQDWDRRITDTQYF.

This chain joins TRBV10-2 and TRBJ1-6, with TRBD1 matching 7 bases. This CDR3 is built from 16 residues. CDR1 is WSHSY and CDR2 is SAAADI in the germline V gene. V lost 4 bases, J lost 4 bases, and 7 bases stayed unmatched. The CDR3 protein is CASSAPGQRYNSPLHF. As DNA, the CDR3 is TGCGCCAGCAGTGCGCCGGGACAGAGGTATAATTCACCCCTCCACTTT.

The chain has TRBV2 and TRBJ2-7; possibly TRBD1 for D (7 bases). The CDR3 has 15 residues. Deletions cut 6 bases from V and 2 bases from J, with 17 bases between. CDR1 is SNHLY and CDR2 is FYNNEI in the germline V gene. The CDR3 DNA reads TGTGCCAGCAGGGCGGGACAGTCCTCCCCCTACGAGCAGTACTTC. Its translation is CASRAGQSSPYEQYF.

The J gene is TRBJ2-5, the V gene TRBV19; D unresolved. The V and J ends lost 5 bases and 1 base respectively, with 8 bases between them. The CDR3 totals 13 residues. Germline V gives CDR1 LNHDA, CDR2 SQIVND (reference sequence). The CDR3 nucleotides read TGTGCCAGTAGTCTCCGAACCCAAGAGACCCAGTACTTC. Translating it yields CASSLRTQETQYF. The whole variable domain, remainder taken from reference TRBV19 and TRBJ2-5, is DGGITQSPKYLFRKEGQNVTLSCEQNLNHDAMYWYRQDPGQGLRLIYYSQIVNDFQKGDIAEGYSVSREKKESFPLTVTSAQKNPTAFYLCASSLRTQETQYFGPGTRLLVL.

V gene TRBV7-9 combines with J gene TRBJ1-1; D not certain. Germline CDR1 is SEHNR and CDR2 is FQNEAQ (reference sequence). The CDR3 length is 15 residues. V was trimmed by 1 base and J by 0 bases, leaving 9 bases between them. The CDR3 DNA reads as TGTGCCAGCAGCTTAGAAGGCGGGGTGAACACTGAAGCTTTCTTT. It encodes CASSLEGGVNTEAFF.

The J gene is TRBJ2-2, the V gene TRBV5-1, with 8 bases aligning to TRBD2. With 3 bases clipped from V and 1 base from J, the junction kept 2 bases outside the gene matches. Per germline, CDR1 SGHRS and CDR2 YFSETQ. The CDR3 is made up of 15 amino acids. In nucleotides, the CDR3 is TGCGCCAGCAGCTCGCTAGCGGGGAACACCGGGGAGCTGTTTTTT. Its protein product is CASSSLAGNTGELFF.

The chain links TRBV7-9 to TRBJ1-1; D gene unclear. The CDR3 is 18 amino acids. CDR1 and CDR2 from the germline V gene are SEHNR and FQNEAQ (reference sequence). Trimming removed 3 bases from V and 0 bases from J, with 20 bases in between. In DNA, the CDR3 is TGTGCCAGCAGCTTCTCCCCCGCTGGCCGACCCATGAACACTGAAGCTTTCTTT. Translating it yields CASSFSPAGRPMNTEAFF. Together with reference TRBV7-9 and TRBJ1-1, the CDR3 gives the full variable domain: DTGVSQNPRHKITKRGQNVTFRCDPISEHNRLYWYRQTLGQGPEFLTYFQNEAQLEKSRLLSDRFSAERPKGSFSTLEIQRTEQGDSAMYLCASSFSPAGRPMNTEAFFGQGTRLTVV.